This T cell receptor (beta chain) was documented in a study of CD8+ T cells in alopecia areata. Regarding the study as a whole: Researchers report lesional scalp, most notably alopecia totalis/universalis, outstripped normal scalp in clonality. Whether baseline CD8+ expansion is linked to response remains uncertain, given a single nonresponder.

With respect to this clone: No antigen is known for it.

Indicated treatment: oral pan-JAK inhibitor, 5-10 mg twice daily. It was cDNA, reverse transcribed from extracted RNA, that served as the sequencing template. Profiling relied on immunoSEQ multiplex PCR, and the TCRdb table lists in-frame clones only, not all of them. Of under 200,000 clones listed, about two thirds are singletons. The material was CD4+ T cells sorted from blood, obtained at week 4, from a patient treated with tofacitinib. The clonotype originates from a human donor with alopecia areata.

CDR3 amino acids: CASSLEGRKGSYNEQFF. Here the CDR3 DNA reads TGCGCCAGCAGCTTGGAAGGCAGAAAGGGCTCCTACAATGAGCAGTTCTTC. This chain connects TRBV5-1 to TRBJ2-1, with D hard to call. V was shortened by 0 bases and J by 0 bases, with 13 bases between the two germline ends. Germline CDR1 is SGHRS and CDR2 is YFSETQ. There are 17 residues in the CDR3.